Listed here are 30 T cell receptor beta chains from one sample, sequenced in a study of blood T cell repertoires in COVID-19. Profiled with immunoSEQ multiplex PCR; TCRdb holds only in-frame clones, not every one. The table shows 150,000 to 200,000 clones, with over 75% occurring only once. Sequenced material: peripheral blood. These receptors all come from a man aged 40-49 years with active or convalescent COVID-19.

The chain links TRBV6-5 to TRBJ2-7, with 9 bases that match TRBD1. Trimming cost V 8 bases and J 1 base; bases outside gene matches: 3. The CDR3 loop spans 13 amino acids. Germline loops: CDR1 MNHEY, CDR2 SVGAGI. Here the CDR3 reads CASGTGTSYEQYF. CDR3 in DNA: TGTGCCAGCGGGACAGGGACTTCCTACGAGCAGTACTTC.

The CDR3: CASSLAEATWRANYGYTF. For the CDR3, the DNA is TGCGCCAGCAGCTTGGCAGAGGCTACTTGGAGGGCTAACTATGGCTACACCTTC. This chain joins TRBV5-1 and TRBJ1-2, with unresolved D. V was shortened by 0 bases and J by 0 bases, with 18 bases between the two germline ends. In germline, CDR1 is SGHRS, CDR2 YFSETQ. The CDR3 covers 18 residues.

The chain is built from TRBV7-9 and TRBJ2-3, with TRBD2 as a possible D gene (7 bases). CDR1 is SEHNR, CDR2 FQNEAQ, per germline (reference sequence). The CDR3 totals 17 residues. V was cut by 0 bases and J by 0 bases, with 13 bases left in between. The CDR3 DNA reads TGTGCCAGCAGCTTAGCGGGGGGGGCCCCAAGCACAGATACGCAGTATTTT. Its protein is CASSLAGGAPSTDTQYF. The whole variable domain, filled in from reference TRBV7-9 and TRBJ2-3, reads DTGVSQNPRHKITKRGQNVTFRCDPISEHNRLYWYRQTLGQGPEFLTYFQNEAQLEKSRLLSDRFSAERPKGSFSTLEIQRTEQGDSAMYLCASSLAGGAPSTDTQYFGPGTRLTVL.

J is TRBJ1-1 and V is TRBV6-9; 7 positions agree with TRBD1. Germline CDR1 MNHGY, CDR2 SVAAGI. V lost 2 bases and J lost 4; bases outside the gene matches: 13. This CDR3 spans 17 amino acids. CDR3 in amino acids: CASSYLGQSLSSTEAFF. DNA for the CDR3: TGTGCCAGCAGTTATCTGGGACAGTCTCTATCCTCCACTGAAGCTTTCTTT.

The chain is built from TRBV7-2 and TRBJ1-6; TRBD1 matches 7 bases. Germline CDR1 and CDR2: SGHTA and FQGNSA. The CDR3 sequence is 15 residues long. V was clipped by 2 bases and J by 8 bases; unmatched bases: 6. The CDR3 DNA sequence: TGTGCCAGCAGCTTATTACAGGGGAGGTATTCACCCCTCCACTTT. This gives the protein CASSLLQGRYSPLHF.

The chain couples TRBV7-6 to TRBJ1-6, with 10 bases fitting TRBD1. Trimming removed 4 bases from V and 9 bases from J; junction bases left unmatched: 12. The CDR3 contains 17 residues. Germline CDR1 and CDR2: SGHVS and FNYEAQ. As DNA, the CDR3 is TGTGCCAGCAGCTCCGCCCCCGGACAGGGGGTACCTTCACCCCTCCACTTT. It yields the protein CASSSAPGQGVPSPLHF.

The chain is built from TRBV5-5 and TRBJ2-5; 8 bases are a match to TRBD1. J was trimmed by 4 bases and V by 3 bases; bases with no gene match: 11. The CDR3 contains 16 residues. Germline V gene lookup returns CDR1 SGHKS and CDR2 YYEKEE (reference sequence). The CDR3 DNA reads TGTGCCAGCAGCTGGACGGTTGACAGGGGAAGAGAGACCCAGTACTTC. This codes for CASSWTVDRGRETQYF. Combining the CDR3 with reference TRBV5-5 and TRBJ2-5 gives the whole variable domain DAGVTQSPTHLIKTRGQQVTLRCSPISGHKSVSWYQQVLGQGPQFIFQYYEKEERGRGNFPDRFSARQFPNYSSELNVNALLLGDSALYLCASSWTVDRGRETQYFGPGTRLLVL.

The chain uses TRBV5-1 and TRBJ2-7; 9 bases match TRBD1. Germline V lookup: CDR1 SGHRS, CDR2 YFSETQ. CDR3 size: 16 residues. After removal of 0 bases from V and 2 bases from J, the junction contained 6 bases not matched to a gene. CDR3: CASSLAPGQGTYEQYF. The CDR3 coding sequence is TGCGCCAGCAGCTTGGCCCCGGGACAGGGCACCTACGAGCAGTACTTC.

V gene TRBV3-1 (or the pseudogene TRBV3-2) combines with J gene TRBJ2-5, with D tentatively TRBD1 (6 bases). Trimming took 4 bases from V and 5 from J, leaving 11 bases between them. Germline lookup yields CDR1 LGHDT and CDR2 YNNKEL (reference sequence). This CDR3 has 13 amino acids. The CDR3 region has the DNA TGTGCCAGCAGCCCGGACAGTCTGGAGACCCAGTACTTC. Its translation is CASSPDSLETQYF.

The J gene is TRBJ1-2, the V gene TRBV14; maybe TRBD1 (5 bases). Germline values: CDR1 SGHDN, CDR2 FVKESK. V was trimmed by 3 bases and J by 3 bases, leaving 14 bases between them. The length of the CDR3 is 15 residues. In DNA form, the CDR3 reads TGTGCCAGCAGCCAGGTGGGGGGACCATACTATGGCTACACCTTC. Amino acids: CASSQVGGPYYGYTF.

V and J are TRBV19 and TRBJ1-2, with TRBD1 matching over 9 bases. V gave up 8 bases and J gave up 4 bases; unmatched junction bases: 11. Germline assignment: CDR1 LNHDA and CDR2 SQIVND (reference sequence). CDR3 length: 15 residues. The CDR3 DNA reads TGTGCCAGTGGAATTACAGGGGGCACTGGCTATGGCTACACCTTC. Its protein is CASGITGGTGYGYTF.

This sequence joins TRBV2 and TRBJ1-4; 8 bases line up with TRBD1. Germline V CDR1 and CDR2: SNHLY, FYNNEI. The CDR3 spans 14 residues. Trimming removed 8 bases from V and 0 bases from J; junction bases left unmatched: 2. As DNA, the CDR3 is TGTGCCAGCCGACAGGGGACAACTAATGAAAAACTGTTTTTT. Protein product: CASRQGTTNEKLFF.

A few counts support this clone. CDR3 nucleotide sequence: TGTGCCACCAGCAGAGATGCGGATCCTTCCACTGAAGCTTTCTTT. Protein sequence: CATSRDADPSTEAFF. The chain combines TRBV15 with TRBJ1-1; D uncertain. The CDR3 covers 15 residues. Germline loops: CDR1 LNHNV, CDR2 YYDKDF (reference sequence). V was shortened by 0 bases and J by 4 bases, with 12 bases between the two germline ends.

As regards this clone: Germline and junction disagree at one end, which may indicate a read error. The chain combines TRBV7-7 with TRBJ2-2; D unclear. Germline V gives CDR1 SSHAT, CDR2 FNYEAQ (reference sequence). This CDR3 has 14 amino acids. Here the CDR3 DNA reads TGTGCTAGCAGCTTAGCCCCTGGCTCCGGGGAGCTGTTTTTT. Its translation: CASSLAPGSGELFF.

The V and J genes are TRBV28 and TRBJ1-2; 7 bases match TRBD1. Germline CDR1 MDHEN, CDR2 SYDVKM. V was clipped by 6 bases and J by 5 bases; unmatched bases: 15. CDR3 size: 16 residues. Here the CDR3 reads CASREGQAANLYGYTF. The CDR3 DNA sequence: TGTGCCAGCAGGGAAGGACAGGCGGCTAACCTTTATGGCTACACCTTC.

This clone was detected only a few times. The chain couples TRBV15 to TRBJ1-1, with D perhaps matching TRBD1 (5 bases). This CDR3 has 13 residues. The germline gives CDR1 LNHNV, CDR2 YYDKDF (reference sequence). With 5 bases removed from V and 4 bases from J, the gap between germline ends came to 11 bases. CDR3 nucleotides: TGTGCCACCAGCCGTTTGGGGGGCACTGAAGCTTTCTTT. Encoded protein: CATSRLGGTEAFF. The full variable domain, in which reference TRBV15 and TRBJ1-1 provide the parts outside the CDR3, is DAMVIQNPRYQVTQFGKPVTLSCSQTLNHNVMYWYQQKSSQAPKLLFHYYDKDFNNEADTPDNFQSRRPNTSFCFLDIRSPGLGDTAMYLCATSRLGGTEAFFGQGTRLTVV.

The CDR3 coding sequence is TGTGCCACCAGCAGACTGGCAGGGAGGGACTATGGCTACACCTTC. Encoded protein: CATSRLAGRDYGYTF. The chain uses TRBV15 and TRBJ1-2, with a possible D match to TRBD1 (5 bases). Germline CDR1 LNHNV, CDR2 YYDKDF (reference sequence). Trimming left V 2 bases short and J 3 bases short, with 13 bases between. This CDR3 has 15 amino acids.

This chain uses TRBV27 with TRBJ1-2; 7 positions agree with TRBD1. This CDR3 is built from 16 residues. Germline V gene sequence: CDR1 MNHEY, CDR2 SMNVEV (reference sequence). Trimming cost V 6 bases and J 7 bases; bases outside gene matches: 17. The DNA of the CDR3 is TGTGCCAGCAGCCCCTCCCTGGGAAGGGGGCGATCTGGCTACACCTTC. Its translation is CASSPSLGRGRSGYTF.

J is TRBJ2-2 and V is TRBV28, with unresolved D. The CDR3 is made up of 15 amino acids. Between the trimmed V and J ends, which lost 3 bases and 1 base, there was a span of 9 bases. Germline V lookup: CDR1 MDHEN, CDR2 SYDVKM. The CDR3 is CASSFGSENTGELFF. CDR3 coding DNA: TGTGCCAGCAGTTTTGGTTCAGAGAACACCGGGGAGCTGTTTTTT.

The chain joins TRBV5-1 to TRBJ1-5, with 7 bases lining up with TRBD1. The CDR3 sequence is 14 residues long. V lost 4 bases to trimming and J lost 2 bases; unmatched junction nucleotides: 3. Per the germline V gene, CDR1 is SGHRS and CDR2 is YFSETQ. Written as DNA, the CDR3 is TGCGCCAGCAGCACCGGACAGGGCAATCAGCCCCAGCATTTT. Its translation is CASSTGQGNQPQHF.

The chain links TRBV5-1 to TRBJ1-2, with D unclear. This CDR3 has 13 amino acids. Between the trimmed V and J ends, which lost 0 bases and 2 bases, there was a span of 5 bases. Germline lookup yields CDR1 SGHRS and CDR2 YFSETQ. CDR3 protein: CASSLDKNYGYTF. CDR3 nucleotides: TGCGCCAGCAGCTTGGACAAGAACTATGGCTACACCTTC. Supplemented by reference TRBV5-1 and TRBJ1-2, the full variable domain reads KAGVTQTPRYLIKTRGQQVTLSCSPISGHRSVSWYQQTPGQGLQFLFEYFSETQRNKGNFPGRFSGRQFSNSRSEMNVSTLELGDSALYLCASSLDKNYGYTFGSGTRLTVV.

This chain connects TRBV19 to TRBJ1-5; D remains ambiguous. V was shortened by 5 bases and J by 10 bases, with 12 bases between the two germline ends. The germline V gene encodes CDR1 LNHDA and CDR2 SQIVND (reference sequence). CDR3 length equals 12 residues. CDR3 in DNA: TGTGCCAGTAGTCCCTCGGTGTTCCCCCAGCATTTT. It yields the protein CASSPSVFPQHF.

The chain recombines TRBV7-2 with TRBJ1-2; 8 bases map to TRBD1. CDR1 SGHTA and CDR2 FQGNSA come from the germline V gene. The V segment lost 1 base and the J segment 8 bases; nucleotides outside the gene matches: 9. The CDR3 has 15 residues. The chain's CDR3 is CASSLGLDRGLGYTF. The CDR3 coding sequence is TGTGCCAGCAGCTTAGGGCTCGACAGGGGCTTGGGCTACACCTTC.

This sequence joins TRBV25-1 and TRBJ1-1; 7 bases are a match to TRBD1. CDR3 length: 14 residues. Per germline, CDR1 MGHDK and CDR2 SYGVNS. J was trimmed by 5 bases and V by 4 bases; bases with no gene match: 7. The DNA for the CDR3 is TGTGCCAGCAGTGGACAGGGAGTACTAACTGAAGCTTTCTTT. It encodes CASSGQGVLTEAFF.

The rearrangement links TRBV7-2 to TRBJ1-2; tentatively, D is TRBD1 (5 bases). The CDR3 consists of 15 residues. The V gene lost 3 bases and the J gene lost 0 bases, with 11 bases spanning the gap. Germline V gives CDR1 SGHTA, CDR2 FQGNSA. CDR3 amino acids: CASSFTEGANYGYTF. The CDR3 DNA sequence: TGTGCCAGCAGCTTTACGGAAGGGGCTAACTATGGCTACACCTTC.

The rearrangement joins TRBV5-6 to TRBJ2-7, with D perhaps matching TRBD2 (5 bases). The ends were cut back, 2 bases at V and 2 bases at J, with 8 bases in the middle. This CDR3 region has 13 residues. Per germline, CDR1 SGHDT and CDR2 YYEEEE. The chain's CDR3 is CASSLRRTYEQYF. CDR3 nucleotides: TGTGCCAGCAGCTTACGGAGGACCTACGAGCAGTACTTC.

This clone appeared once. V gene TRBV28 combines with J gene TRBJ1-2, with 8 bases identical to TRBD1. CDR1 is MDHEN and CDR2 is SYDVKM in the germline V gene. CDR3 length: 16 amino acids. V was clipped by 7 bases and J by 4 bases; unmatched bases: 14. The CDR3 sequence: CASTPTGGKGGYGYTF. The CDR3 DNA sequence: TGTGCCAGCACTCCTACAGGGGGAAAAGGTGGCTATGGCTACACCTTC.

V and J are TRBV9 and TRBJ1-3; 8 positions match TRBD1. The CDR3 extends over 16 amino acids. Germline values: CDR1 SGDLS, CDR2 YYNGEE. Trimming removed 0 bases from V and 2 bases from J; junction bases left unmatched: 4. Here the CDR3 reads CASSVGDRPTGNTIYF. The DNA for the CDR3 is TGTGCCAGCAGCGTAGGGGACAGGCCTACTGGAAACACCATATATTTT.

The V and J genes are TRBV28 and TRBJ1-6, with 7 positions matching TRBD1. V was pared by 5 bases and J by 11 bases, with 9 bases of the junction left unmatched. This CDR3 region has 14 residues. Germline V CDR1 and CDR2: MDHEN, SYDVKM. For the CDR3, the DNA is TGTGCCAGCAGTGTAACAGGGGCATCGGCACCCCTCCACTTT. It translates to CASSVTGASAPLHF. Using reference TRBV28 and TRBJ1-6 for the parts outside the CDR3, the full variable domain is DVKVTQSSRYLVKRTGEKVFLECVQDMDHENMFWYRQDPGLGLRLIYFSYDVKMKEKGDIPEGYSVSREKKERFSLILESASTNQTSMYLCASSVTGASAPLHFGNGTRLTVT.

J is TRBJ1-2 and V is TRBV5-1; 7 bases align to TRBD1. V lost 0 bases, J lost 2 bases, and 4 bases stayed unmatched. Germline V CDR1 and CDR2: SGHRS, YFSETQ. The CDR3 length is 15 residues. This chain's CDR3 is CASSLVRGQNYGYTF. The CDR3 nucleotides read TGCGCCAGCAGCTTGGTAAGGGGGCAGAACTATGGCTACACCTTC.